This T cell receptor beta chain was profiled in a study of T-cell memory formation after mild COVID-19. Study results and limitations: Clones contracting day 15 to 85 were balanced CD4/CD8; later expanders leaned CD4+.

MiXCR was run by TCRdb on the 5' RACE reads, yielding one entry per CDR3 protein. The sample lists some 350,000 distinct CDR3 sequences, 10% to 15% seen once, with about a fifth in the top ten. Notes on this clonotype: What it binds is unknown.

The V and J ends lost 0 bases and 2 bases respectively, with 10 bases between them. From germline, CDR1 is DFQATT and CDR2 SNEGSKA (reference sequence). The CDR3 is 14 amino acids. The sequenced sample consisted of PBMCs or a T cell subset sorted from them (not recorded which). The clonotype originates from a man aged 18 to 35 who had mild COVID-19 (a few samples of this study predate the infection). Cell type and time point are not known. The chain couples TRBV20-1 to TRBJ2-5; the D gene is possibly TRBD1 (6 bases). The CDR3 bases are TGCAGTGCTAGAGATGAGGACAGTCAAGAGACCCAGTACTTC. It codes for CSARDEDSQETQYF.